The 30 T cell receptor beta chains below all came from one sample that was sequenced in a study of OX40 agonist ivuxolimab in advanced cancers. Profiled with immunoSEQ multiplex PCR; TCRdb holds only in-frame clones, not every one. Of more than 100,000 clones listed, about 94% are singletons. Specimen: CD4+ or CD8+ T cells sorted from blood, collected in a trial of the OX40 agonist ivuxolimab. The receptors here all came from an adult with an advanced solid tumor such as melanoma, head and neck, liver or kidney cancer.

The chain is built from TRBV10-2 and TRBJ1-1; no clear D gene. The V gene's germline CDR1 is WSHSY and CDR2 SAAADI. This CDR3 is 13 amino acids long. The V gene lost 4 bases and the J gene lost 1 base, with 7 bases spanning the gap. CDR3 residues: CASSGKGNTEAFF. DNA of the CDR3: TGCGCCAGCAGTGGGAAGGGGAACACTGAAGCTTTCTTT.

The rearrangement links TRBV7-7 to TRBJ2-2; 15 positions match TRBD2. V lost 4 bases to trimming and J lost 0 bases; unmatched junction nucleotides: 9. CDR1 is SSHAT, CDR2 FNYEAQ, per germline (reference sequence). This CDR3 spans 20 amino acids. The CDR3 coding sequence is TGTGCCAGCAGCTACACCGGGACTAGCGGGGGGAAATCGAACACCGGGGAGCTGTTTTTT. It is translated as CASSYTGTSGGKSNTGELFF.

V gene TRBV28 combines with J gene TRBJ1-1; D perhaps matches TRBD1 (5 bases). The germline V gene has CDR1 MDHEN and CDR2 SYDVKM. V was cut by 3 bases and J by 1 base, with 12 bases left in between. There are 15 residues in the CDR3. The CDR3 bases are TGTGCCAGCAGTTTCCCGGGGACGGGGAACACTGAAGCTTTCTTT. It yields the protein CASSFPGTGNTEAFF. Supplemented by reference TRBV28 and TRBJ1-1, the full variable domain reads DVKVTQSSRYLVKRTGEKVFLECVQDMDHENMFWYRQDPGLGLRLIYFSYDVKMKEKGDIPEGYSVSREKKERFSLILESASTNQTSMYLCASSFPGTGNTEAFFGQGTRLTVV.

This clone has just a few counts. The CDR3, as DNA: TGTGCCAGCAGCCCCAACAGGGGCTCCTACGAGCAGTACTTC. Its protein product is CASSPNRGSYEQYF. The V gene is TRBV6-5, the J gene TRBJ2-7; 7 bases match TRBD1. This CDR3 has 14 amino acids. The germline gives CDR1 MNHEY, CDR2 SVGAGI. V lost 6 bases and J lost 0; bases outside the gene matches: 5.

The chain carries TRBV2 and TRBJ2-3; 11 nucleotides match TRBD2. The germline V gene encodes CDR1 SNHLY and CDR2 FYNNEI. The V and J ends lost 0 bases and 5 bases, in that order; junction bases with no gene match: 4. The CDR3 loop spans 16 amino acids. DNA of the CDR3: TGTGCCAGCAGTGAAGCTAGCGGGGGGGCCCGAGATACGCAGTATTTT. Translated, it gives CASSEASGGARDTQYF.

The chain combines TRBV10-3 with TRBJ1-6; perhaps TRBD1 as D (6 bases). The length of the CDR3 is 13 residues. CDR1 and CDR2 from the germline V gene are ENHRY and SYGVKD. Trimming shortened V by 8 bases and J by 8 bases, and 13 bases separated the two germline ends. In DNA, the CDR3 is TGTGCCATCGCGGGGGGGGCAGATTCACCCCTCCACTTT. Its protein is CAIAGGADSPLHF.

The rearrangement links TRBV6-5 to TRBJ2-7, with D perhaps matching TRBD2 (6 bases). V was clipped by 2 bases and J by 0 bases, with 8 bases between them. Germline-derived CDR1 and CDR2 are MNHEY and SVGAGI. CDR3 length equals 14 residues. In nucleotides, the CDR3 is TGTGCCAGCAGTTACGCGGGACCCTCCTACGAGCAGTACTTC. This codes for CASSYAGPSYEQYF.

V usage is TRBV18 and J usage is TRBJ1-1; a possible D gene is TRBD1 (6 bases). V was cut by 3 bases and J by 6 bases, with 14 bases left in between. The CDR3 covers 14 residues. The germline CDR1 and CDR2 sequences are KGHSH and LQKENI. CDR3 amino acids: CASSPDGGASEAFF. DNA for the CDR3: TGTGCCAGCTCACCGGATGGGGGGGCCTCTGAAGCTTTCTTT.

The rearrangement joins TRBV19 to TRBJ2-4; a possible D gene is TRBD2 (6 bases). Germline lookup yields CDR1 LNHDA and CDR2 SQIVND (reference sequence). The CDR3 spans 13 residues. V lost 6 bases and J 10 bases, leaving 16 bases between the germline ends. CDR3 loop: CASSPTGLQIQYF. CDR3 DNA sequence: TGTGCCAGTAGCCCAACGGGACTCCAAATTCAGTACTTC.

The chain is built from TRBV7-6 and TRBJ2-7; no clear D gene. The CDR3 spans 14 residues. V lost 2 bases and J 1 base, leaving 9 bases between the germline ends. Germline values: CDR1 SGHVS, CDR2 FNYEAQ. This chain's CDR3 is CASSLTDTSYEQYF. The DNA of the CDR3 is TGTGCCAGCAGCTTAACGGATACTTCCTACGAGCAGTACTTC.

The chain uses TRBV10-3 and TRBJ1-2; D may be TRBD1 (5 bases). The germline V and J ends were trimmed by 8 bases and 0 bases, with 22 bases remaining between them. Germline-derived CDR1 and CDR2 are ENHRY and SYGVKD. This CDR3 comprises 17 residues. The CDR3: CAIGQTGTVRANYGYTF. Here the CDR3 DNA reads TGTGCCATCGGGCAAACAGGAACCGTCAGGGCTAACTATGGCTACACCTTC.

The rearrangement uses TRBV19 and TRBJ2-7; D possibly matches TRBD1 or TRBD2 (6 bases each). Germline loops: CDR1 LNHDA, CDR2 SQIVND (reference sequence). The CDR3 totals 14 residues. The ends were cut back, 10 bases at V and 2 bases at J, with 18 bases in the middle. The CDR3 coding sequence is TGTGCCACAAAGAGGGGGGCAGGAACCTACGAGCAGTACTTC. It encodes CATKRGAGTYEQYF.

V is TRBV7-2 and J is TRBJ2-7; TRBD1 might be the D (5 bases). CDR1 is SGHTA and CDR2 is FQGNSA in the germline V gene. V lost 3 bases, J lost 3 bases, and 6 bases lay in between. The CDR3 loop spans 12 amino acids. The CDR3 loop reads CASSFDSYEQYF. The CDR3 DNA follows: TGTGCCAGCAGCTTTGACAGCTACGAGCAGTACTTC.

This chain joins TRBV11-1 and TRBJ1-6, with D possibly TRBD1 on 5 matching bases. Germline assignment: CDR1 SGHAT and CDR2 FQDESV (reference sequence). V was cut by 2 bases and J by 5 bases, with 19 bases left in between. This CDR3 comprises 18 residues. The CDR3 region is CASSLKWFGGSDNSPLHF. CDR3 DNA sequence: TGTGCCAGCAGCTTAAAATGGTTCGGGGGATCCGATAATTCACCCCTCCACTTT.

This chain links TRBV15 with TRBJ1-4; TRBD1 is a possible D gene (5 bases). V lost 5 bases and J lost 7, with 11 bases in between. Germline CDR1 is LNHNV and CDR2 is YYDKDF (reference sequence). This CDR3 region has 13 residues. The CDR3 region is CATSQGASEKLFF. The DNA of the CDR3 is TGTGCCACCAGCCAGGGAGCATCTGAAAAACTGTTTTTT.

The chain has TRBV19 and TRBJ2-2; D may be TRBD1 or TRBD2 (6 bases each). In germline, CDR1 is LNHDA, CDR2 SQIVND (reference sequence). The CDR3 extends over 19 amino acids. Deletions cut 6 bases from V and 4 bases from J, with 27 bases between. This CDR3 reads CASRVIALGGSSATGELFF. In DNA form, the CDR3 reads TGTGCCAGTAGGGTTATTGCTTTAGGGGGATCTAGCGCCACCGGGGAGCTGTTTTTT.

The DNA of the CDR3 is TGTGCCAGCAGTTTTCTCGACAGGAGAAACACTGAAGCTTTCTTT. This codes for CASSFLDRRNTEAFF. This chain connects TRBV27 to TRBJ1-1; D possibly corresponds to TRBD1 (6 bases). V was shortened by 3 bases and J by 2 bases, with 13 bases between the two germline ends. Germline values: CDR1 MNHEY, CDR2 SMNVEV (reference sequence). The CDR3 spans 15 residues.

The chain combines TRBV28 with TRBJ2-1; TRBD2 agrees at 9 bases. J lost 6 bases, V lost 1 base, and 10 bases had no gene match. The CDR3 is 17 residues long. CDR1 and CDR2 (germline): MDHEN, SYDVKM. The CDR3 region has the DNA TGTGCCAGCAGTTTATCGCGGCGGGGGGGGTATGGCAATGAGCAGTTCTTC. Protein sequence: CASSLSRRGGYGNEQFF.

This sequence joins TRBV28 and TRBJ1-2, with D perhaps matching TRBD1 (5 bases). Trimming cost V 7 bases and J 8 bases, with 20 bases left between them. The germline V gene encodes CDR1 MDHEN and CDR2 SYDVKM. This CDR3 comprises 14 residues. CDR3 sequence: CASTRPSGGGGYTF. DNA of the CDR3: TGTGCCAGCACACGTCCGTCCGGGGGTGGGGGCTACACCTTC.

The chain employs TRBV10-3 and TRBJ1-3; D perhaps matches TRBD1 (5 bases). The CDR3 spans 14 residues. Between the trimmed V and J ends, which lost 10 bases and 7 bases, there was a span of 20 bases. Germline CDR1 and CDR2: ENHRY and SYGVKD. CDR3 loop: CATYHPQGGNTIYF. CDR3 nucleotide sequence: TGTGCCACCTATCACCCCCAGGGTGGTAACACCATATATTTT.

V gene TRBV5-1 combines with J gene TRBJ2-1, with 8 bases identical to TRBD2. The V and J ends lost 2 bases and 9 bases, in that order; junction bases with no gene match: 13. This CDR3 has 16 residues. Germline values: CDR1 SGHRS, CDR2 YFSETQ. The CDR3: CASSFLGAGDDAEQFF. The CDR3 nucleotides read TGCGCCAGCAGCTTCCTCGGAGCGGGAGATGATGCTGAGCAGTTCTTC.

This chain joins TRBV19 and TRBJ2-7; D is ambiguous. Germline V CDR1 and CDR2: LNHDA, SQIVND (reference sequence). CDR3 length: 15 residues. Trimming removed 3 bases from V and 7 bases from J, with 19 bases in between. The chain's CDR3 is CASSINPGAREEQYF. CDR3 nucleotide sequence: TGTGCCAGTAGTATTAATCCCGGAGCTAGGGAAGAGCAGTACTTC.

V and J are TRBV28 and TRBJ2-3, with 12 positions matching TRBD2. CDR3 length: 15 residues. V lost 6 bases, J lost 3 bases, and 4 bases stayed unmatched. The V gene's germline CDR1 is MDHEN and CDR2 SYDVKM. CDR3 DNA: TGTGCCAGCAGACAGACTAGCGGGGGTACAGATACGCAGTATTTT. Its translation: CASRQTSGGTDTQYF.

The gene calls are TRBV27 and TRBJ2-5; D possibly corresponds to TRBD2 (5 bases). The V end lost 5 bases, the J end lost 1 base, and 11 bases lay between the germline ends. CDR1 is MNHEY and CDR2 is SMNVEV in the germline V gene (reference sequence). The CDR3 consists of 14 residues. In DNA, the CDR3 is TGTGCCAGCAGTGCAACGGGGATCCAAGAGACCCAGTACTTC. This encodes CASSATGIQETQYF.

Note on this clone: A junction end diverges from the germline sequence, so it may reflect a read error. The chain couples TRBV18 to TRBJ2-3; 8 positions agree with TRBD1. The CDR3 runs 15 residues. Germline V lookup: CDR1 KGHSH, CDR2 LQKENI. CDR3 sequence: CASSPLGQGRDTQYF. CDR3 sequence (DNA): TGTGCCAGCTCTCCACTTGGACAGGGTAGGGATACGCAGTATTTT.

The rearrangement links TRBV11-3 to TRBJ2-1; no definite D call. The germline V and J ends were trimmed by 5 bases and 0 bases, with 11 bases remaining between them. The CDR3 extends over 15 amino acids. CDR1 is SGHNT and CDR2 is YENEEA in the germline V gene. The CDR3 loop reads CASSPGPTSYNEQFF. The CDR3 coding sequence is TGTGCCAGCAGCCCAGGCCCTACCTCCTACAATGAGCAGTTCTTC. The full variable domain, with the rest looked up from reference TRBV11-3 and TRBJ2-1, is EAGVVQSPRYKIIEKKQPVAFWCNPISGHNTLYWYLQNLGQGPELLIRYENEEAVDDSQLPKDRFSAERLKGVDSTLKIQPAELGDSAVYLCASSPGPTSYNEQFFGPGTRLTVL.

The chain employs TRBV14 and TRBJ2-2, with D unresolved. Trimming pared 4 bases from V and 5 bases from J, leaving 14 bases between. The V gene's germline CDR1 is SGHDN and CDR2 FVKESK. The CDR3 is 15 residues long. CDR3 DNA: TGTGCCAGCAGCCCCGCCCTAGGACGGACCGGGGAGCTGTTTTTT. Translating it yields CASSPALGRTGELFF.

The V and J genes are TRBV18 and TRBJ2-3, with TRBD2 matching over 11 bases. V lost 0 bases to trimming and J lost 0 bases; unmatched junction nucleotides: 17. Germline-derived CDR1 and CDR2 are KGHSH and LQKENI. There are 22 residues in the CDR3. CDR3 sequence: CASSPPFLQGLAGGPSTDTQYF. The CDR3 DNA is TGTGCCAGCTCACCACCGTTTCTACAGGGTCTAGCGGGAGGACCTAGCACAGATACGCAGTATTTT. Supplemented by reference TRBV18 and TRBJ2-3, the full variable domain reads NAGVMQNPRHLVRRRGQEARLRCSPMKGHSHVYWYRQLPEEGLKFMVYLQKENIIDESGMPKERFSAEFPKEGPSILRIQQVVRGDSAAYFCASSPPFLQGLAGGPSTDTQYFGPGTRLTVL.

The rearrangement links TRBV5-6 to TRBJ2-2; D is perhaps TRBD1 (5 bases). V lost 1 base to trimming and J lost 7 bases, with 8 bases between them. The CDR3 runs to 13 residues. Germline values: CDR1 SGHDT, CDR2 YYEEEE. CDR3: CASSLNRNGELFF. The CDR3 DNA follows: TGTGCCAGCAGCTTGAACAGGAACGGGGAGCTGTTTTTT.

V usage is TRBV27 and J usage is TRBJ1-6; no reliable D call. From germline, CDR1 is MNHEY and CDR2 SMNVEV (reference sequence). The CDR3 extends over 13 amino acids. The V gene lost 5 bases and the J gene lost 3 bases, with 5 bases spanning the gap. The CDR3, as DNA: TGTGCCAGCAGTCCGGGCTATAATTCACCCCTCCACTTT. This encodes CASSPGYNSPLHF.